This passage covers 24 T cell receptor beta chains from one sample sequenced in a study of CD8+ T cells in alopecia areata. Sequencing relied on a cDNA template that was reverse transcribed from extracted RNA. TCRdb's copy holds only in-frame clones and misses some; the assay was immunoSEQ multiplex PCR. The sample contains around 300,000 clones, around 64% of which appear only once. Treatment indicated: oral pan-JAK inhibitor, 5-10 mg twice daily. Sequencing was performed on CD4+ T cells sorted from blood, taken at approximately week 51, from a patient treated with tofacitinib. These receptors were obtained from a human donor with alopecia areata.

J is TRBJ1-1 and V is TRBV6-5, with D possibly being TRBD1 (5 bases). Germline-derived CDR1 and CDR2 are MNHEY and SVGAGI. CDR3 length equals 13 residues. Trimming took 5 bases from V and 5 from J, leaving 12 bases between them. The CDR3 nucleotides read TGTGCCAGCAGTCCCAGGGTAGATACTGAAGCTTTCTTT. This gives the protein CASSPRVDTEAFF.

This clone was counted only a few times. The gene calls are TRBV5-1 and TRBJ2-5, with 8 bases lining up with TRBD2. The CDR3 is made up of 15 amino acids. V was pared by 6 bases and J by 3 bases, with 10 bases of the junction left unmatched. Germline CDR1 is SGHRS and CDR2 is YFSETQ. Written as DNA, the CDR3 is TGCGCCAGCACCACGGGGGGGACTGGAGAAGAGACCCAGTACTTC. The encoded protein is CASTTGGTGEETQYF.

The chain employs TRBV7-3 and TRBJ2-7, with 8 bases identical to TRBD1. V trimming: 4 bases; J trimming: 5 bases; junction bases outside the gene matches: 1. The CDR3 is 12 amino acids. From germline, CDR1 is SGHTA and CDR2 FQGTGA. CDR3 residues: CASSSTGDEQYF. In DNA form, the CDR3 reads TGTGCCAGCAGCTCGACAGGGGACGAGCAGTACTTC.

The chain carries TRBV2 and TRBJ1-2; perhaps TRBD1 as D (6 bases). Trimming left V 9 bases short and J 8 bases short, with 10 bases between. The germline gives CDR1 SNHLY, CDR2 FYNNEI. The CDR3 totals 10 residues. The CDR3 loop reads CASFGGGYTF. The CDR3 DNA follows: TGTGCCAGTTTTGGGGGCGGCTACACCTTC.

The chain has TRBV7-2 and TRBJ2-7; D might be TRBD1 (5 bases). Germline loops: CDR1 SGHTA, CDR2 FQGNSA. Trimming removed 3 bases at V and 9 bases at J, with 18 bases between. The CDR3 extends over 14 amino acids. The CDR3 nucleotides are TGTGCCAGCAGCTTGACAGCAGCTTCTACGAGGCAGTACTTC. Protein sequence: CASSLTAASTRQYF.

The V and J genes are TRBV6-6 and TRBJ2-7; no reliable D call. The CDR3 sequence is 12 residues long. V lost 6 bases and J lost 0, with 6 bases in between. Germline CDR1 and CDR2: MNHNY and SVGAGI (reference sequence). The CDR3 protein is CASSPSSYEQYF. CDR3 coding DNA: TGTGCCAGCAGCCCTAGCTCCTACGAGCAGTACTTC.

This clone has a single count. In DNA, the CDR3 is TGTGCCAGCAGCTCGCTCGGGGGGCTAGCCTACGAGCAGTACTTC. Translating it yields CASSSLGGLAYEQYF. V and J are TRBV6-5 and TRBJ2-7; TRBD2 might be the D (7 bases). CDR1 and CDR2 from the germline V gene are MNHEY and SVGAGI. The CDR3 is made up of 15 amino acids. Between the trimmed V and J ends, which lost 6 bases and 2 bases, there was a span of 17 bases.

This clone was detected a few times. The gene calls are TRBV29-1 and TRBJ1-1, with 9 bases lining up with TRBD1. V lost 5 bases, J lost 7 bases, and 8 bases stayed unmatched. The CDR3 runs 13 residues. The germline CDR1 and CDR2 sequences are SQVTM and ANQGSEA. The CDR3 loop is CSVSRQGDSEAFF. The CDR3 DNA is TGCAGCGTTTCAAGACAGGGGGACAGTGAAGCTTTCTTT.

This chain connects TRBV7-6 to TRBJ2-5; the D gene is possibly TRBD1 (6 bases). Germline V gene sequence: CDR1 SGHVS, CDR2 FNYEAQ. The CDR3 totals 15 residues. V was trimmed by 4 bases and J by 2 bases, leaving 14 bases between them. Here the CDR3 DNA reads TGTGCCAGCAGCTCCTATCAGGGGAAACAAGAGACCCAGTACTTC. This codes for CASSSYQGKQETQYF. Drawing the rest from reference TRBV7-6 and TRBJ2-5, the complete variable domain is GAGVSQSPRYKVTKRGQDVALRCDPISGHVSLYWYRQALGQGPEFLTYFNYEAQQDKSGLPNDRFSAERPEGSISTLTIQRTEQRDSAMYRCASSSYQGKQETQYFGPGTRLLVL.

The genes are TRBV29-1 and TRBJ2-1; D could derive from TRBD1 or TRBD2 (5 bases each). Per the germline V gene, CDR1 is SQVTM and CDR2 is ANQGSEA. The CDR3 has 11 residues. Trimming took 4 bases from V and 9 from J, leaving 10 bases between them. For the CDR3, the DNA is TGCAGCGTTGTCTCGGGGACTGAGCAGTTCTTC. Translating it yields CSVVSGTEQFF.

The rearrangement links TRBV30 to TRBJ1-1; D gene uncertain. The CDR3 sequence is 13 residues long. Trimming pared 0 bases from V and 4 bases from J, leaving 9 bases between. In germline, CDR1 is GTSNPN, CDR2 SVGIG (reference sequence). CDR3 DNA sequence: TGTGCCTGGAGTGTAAGTGGGTCCACTGAAGCTTTCTTT. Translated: CAWSVSGSTEAFF.

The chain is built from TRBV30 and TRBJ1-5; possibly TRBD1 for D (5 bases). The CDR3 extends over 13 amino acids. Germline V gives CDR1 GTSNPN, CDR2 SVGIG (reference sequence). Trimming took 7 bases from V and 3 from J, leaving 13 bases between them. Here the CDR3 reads CAFSGLPNQPQHF. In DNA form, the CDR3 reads TGTGCCTTCTCGGGACTTCCCAATCAGCCCCAGCATTTT.

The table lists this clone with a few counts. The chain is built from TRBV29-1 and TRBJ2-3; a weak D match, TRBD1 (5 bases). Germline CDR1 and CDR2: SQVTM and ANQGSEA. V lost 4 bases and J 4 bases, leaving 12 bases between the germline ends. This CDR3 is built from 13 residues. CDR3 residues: CSVGGQEADTQYF. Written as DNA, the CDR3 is TGCAGCGTTGGGGGCCAAGAGGCAGATACGCAGTATTTT.

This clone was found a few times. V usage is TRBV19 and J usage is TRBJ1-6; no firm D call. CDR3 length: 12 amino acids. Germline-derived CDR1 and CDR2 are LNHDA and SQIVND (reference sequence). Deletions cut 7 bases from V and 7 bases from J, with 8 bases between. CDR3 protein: CASTGENSPLHF. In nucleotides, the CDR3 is TGTGCCAGTACTGGGGAAAATTCACCCCTCCACTTT.

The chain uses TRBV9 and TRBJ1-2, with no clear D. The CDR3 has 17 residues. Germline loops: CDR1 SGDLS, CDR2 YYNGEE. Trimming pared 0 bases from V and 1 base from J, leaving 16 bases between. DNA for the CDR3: TGTGCCAGCAGCGTAGGAGGGCGCGGGTGGCTTAACTATGGCTACACCTTC. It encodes CASSVGGRGWLNYGYTF.

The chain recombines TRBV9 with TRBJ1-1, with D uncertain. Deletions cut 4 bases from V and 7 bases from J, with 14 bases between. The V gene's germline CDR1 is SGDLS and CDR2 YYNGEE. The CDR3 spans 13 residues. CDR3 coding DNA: TGTGCCAGCAGCACGACGTGGGGAGATGAAGCTTTCTTT. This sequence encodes CASSTTWGDEAFF.

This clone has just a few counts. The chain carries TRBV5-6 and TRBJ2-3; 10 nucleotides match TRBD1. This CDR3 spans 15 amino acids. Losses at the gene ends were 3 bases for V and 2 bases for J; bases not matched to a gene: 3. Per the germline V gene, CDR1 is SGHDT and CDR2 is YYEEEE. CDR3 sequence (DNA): TGTGCCAGCAGCTCCGACAGGGGGCTCACAGATACGCAGTATTTT. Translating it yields CASSSDRGLTDTQYF.

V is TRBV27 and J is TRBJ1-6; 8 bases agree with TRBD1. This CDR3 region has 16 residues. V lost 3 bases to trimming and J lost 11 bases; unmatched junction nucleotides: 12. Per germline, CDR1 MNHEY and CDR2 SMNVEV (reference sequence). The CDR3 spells CASSFRWGQEEAPLHF. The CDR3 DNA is TGTGCCAGCAGTTTTCGGTGGGGACAGGAGGAGGCACCCCTCCACTTT.

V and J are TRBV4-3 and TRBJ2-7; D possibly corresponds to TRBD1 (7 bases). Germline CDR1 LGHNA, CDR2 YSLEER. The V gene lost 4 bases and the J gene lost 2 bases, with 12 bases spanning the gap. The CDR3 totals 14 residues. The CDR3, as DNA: TGCGCCAGCAGCCTGCGGGACAGAGCCTACGAGCAGTACTTC. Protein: CASSLRDRAYEQYF.

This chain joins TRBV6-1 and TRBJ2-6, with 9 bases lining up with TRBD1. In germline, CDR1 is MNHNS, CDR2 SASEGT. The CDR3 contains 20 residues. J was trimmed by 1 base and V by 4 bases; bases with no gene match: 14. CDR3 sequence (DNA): TGTGCCAGCAGTGCCCGAGCCCTGGGACAGGGTTATTCTGGGGCCAACGTCCTGACTTTC. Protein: CASSARALGQGYSGANVLTF.

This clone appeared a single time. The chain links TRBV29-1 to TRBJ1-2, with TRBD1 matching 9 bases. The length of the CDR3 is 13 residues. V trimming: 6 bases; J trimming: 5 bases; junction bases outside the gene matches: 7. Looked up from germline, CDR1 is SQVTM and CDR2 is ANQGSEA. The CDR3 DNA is TGCAGCGTATCGGACAGGGGTGTATATGGCTACACCTTC. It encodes CSVSDRGVYGYTF.

DNA for the CDR3: TGTGCCAGCAGTCCCGGAGCCAGTGGGGAGCAGTACTTC. It is translated as CASSPGASGEQYF. The V call is TRBV6-6, the J call TRBJ2-7, with D unclear. V gave up 5 bases and J gave up 7 bases, with 15 bases separating them. CDR1 is MNHNY, CDR2 SVGAGI, per germline (reference sequence). This CDR3 has 13 amino acids.

CDR3 sequence (DNA): TGTGCCAGCAGTTACGCGTGGGGCACAGATACGCAGTATTTT. Translating it yields CASSYAWGTDTQYF. This chain joins TRBV27 and TRBJ2-3; D unresolved. The germline V gene encodes CDR1 MNHEY and CDR2 SMNVEV (reference sequence). This CDR3 spans 14 amino acids. The V and J ends lost 4 bases and 1 base respectively, with 9 bases between them.

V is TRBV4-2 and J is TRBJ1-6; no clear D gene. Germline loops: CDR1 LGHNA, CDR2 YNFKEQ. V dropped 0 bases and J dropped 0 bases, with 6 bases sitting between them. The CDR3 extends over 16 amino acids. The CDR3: CASSQERSSYNSPLHF. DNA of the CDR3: TGTGCCAGCAGCCAAGAGAGGAGCTCCTATAATTCACCCCTCCACTTT.